The sequence of this T cell receptor beta chain was determined in a study of blood T cell repertoires in COVID-19. In the original processing: Scientists estimated how many nucleated cells there were by amplifying reference gene primers. The repertoire was sequenced with immunoSEQ multiplex PCR; TCRdb's copy has only in-frame clones and lacks some. V, J and clone size were drawn from that table, and D and trimming were deduced from the DNA. The sample lists some 330,000 clones; around 90% were seen once. Trimming took 0 bases from V and 1 from J, leaving 12 bases between them. Per the germline V gene, CDR1 is KGHSH and CDR2 is LQKENI. The CDR3 is 17 residues long.

Sample: PBMCs or T cells enriched from blood (not recorded which). The J gene is TRBJ2-2, the V gene TRBV18; D is undetermined. The TCR was taken from a man between 25 and 39 years old who had recovered from COVID-19. The CDR3 protein is CASSPPRGPGNTGELFF. CDR3 nucleotide sequence: TGTGCCAGCTCACCACCGAGAGGTCCCGGGAACACCGGGGAGCTGTTTTTT.